This entry lists 21 T cell receptor beta chains sequenced from one sample in a study of blood T cells in healthy people across ages. A second roughly 7 to 12 cycle PCR used barcoded and J-beta primers. TCRdb called the 5' RACE reads again in MiXCR, with one record for every CDR3 protein. The data show hundreds of thousands of distinct CDR3 sequences, about 61% seen once. The source material was blood. The receptors stem from a man aged 35 to 55 in good health.

This clonotype was observed a few times. This sequence joins TRBV20-1 and TRBJ2-7; D may correspond to TRBD1 or TRBD2 (5 bases each). The CDR3 is made up of 13 amino acids. Trimming stripped 3 bases from V and 5 bases from J, with 14 bases between. Germline CDR1 DFQATT, CDR2 SNEGSKA (reference sequence). This CDR3 reads CSARGPSPHEQYF. Here the CDR3 DNA reads TGCAGTGCTAGGGGACCCTCCCCTCACGAGCAGTACTTC.

With regard to this clonotype: This clone may be a read error of a much larger clone one base away. This chain connects TRBV2 to TRBJ2-5; unclear D gene. The J call may be in error: the DNA end matches TRBJ2-7 better. Germline values: CDR1 SNHLY, CDR2 FYNNEI. This CDR3 is built from 11 residues. The chain's CDR3 is CASSGANEQYF. The CDR3 DNA sequence: TGTGCCAGCAGTGGGGCCAACGAGCAGTACTTC.

The V gene is TRBV11-2, the J gene TRBJ2-7, with a tentative D call TRBD2 (6 bases). The CDR3 extends over 16 amino acids. Germline V lookup: CDR1 SGHAT, CDR2 FQNNGV. The V end lost 5 bases, the J end lost 0 bases, and 17 bases lay between the germline ends. The CDR3 protein is CASSPRVAGLSYEQYF. The CDR3 DNA is TGTGCCAGCAGCCCCAGGGTGGCGGGGCTCTCCTACGAGCAGTACTTC.

In its sample, this clonotype was seen a few times. CDR3 sequence reads: CASSKGQWPYNEQFF. In DNA form, the CDR3 reads TGTGCCAGCAGCAAAGGACAGTGGCCCTACAATGAGCAGTTCTTC. The V and J genes are TRBV9 and TRBJ2-1; tentative D call: TRBD1 (6 bases). This CDR3 contains 15 residues. The V end was cut by 4 bases, the J end by 2 bases, with 13 bases between. Germline V CDR1 and CDR2: SGDLS, YYNGEE.

As to this clonotype: A much larger clonotype is one base distant, so this may be a read error. The chain carries TRBV4-3 and TRBJ1-4; a possible D gene is TRBD1 (5 bases). Trimming left V 0 bases short and J 3 bases short, with 14 bases between. This CDR3 region has 17 residues. Germline lookup yields CDR1 LGHNA and CDR2 YSLEER. Here the CDR3 DNA reads TGCGCCAGCAGCCAAGACTGGGACCCGTCCGCTAATGAAAAACTGTTTTTT. It encodes CASSQDWDPSANEKLFF.

This clonotype has a handful of counts. This chain connects TRBV20-1 to TRBJ2-4; TRBD1 aligns across 9 bases. CDR3 length equals 16 residues. V was pared by 3 bases and J by 8 bases, with 14 bases of the junction left unmatched. Germline lookup yields CDR1 DFQATT and CDR2 SNEGSKA (reference sequence). The CDR3 DNA follows: TGCAGTGCTAGCCTTACTATGGGACAGGGTGTGGACATTCAGTACTTC. It yields the protein CSASLTMGQGVDIQYF.

The chain joins TRBV20-1 to TRBJ2-2; D remains ambiguous. The V gene's germline CDR1 is DFQATT and CDR2 SNEGSKA (reference sequence). This CDR3 comprises 15 residues. The V and J ends lost 1 base and 1 base respectively, with 10 bases between them. CDR3 region: CSARGVLGNTGELFF. In nucleotides, the CDR3 is TGCAGTGCTAGAGGGGTCCTGGGGAACACCGGGGAGCTGTTTTTT.

This sequence joins TRBV10-3 and TRBJ2-6, with D possibly TRBD1 on 8 matching bases. Germline V CDR1 and CDR2: ENHRY, SYGVKD. Between the trimmed V and J ends, which lost 10 bases and 4 bases, there was a span of 14 bases. The CDR3 totals 14 residues. In DNA, the CDR3 is TGTGCCACACAGGGGGGGTCCGGGGCCAACGTCCTGACTTTC. This codes for CATQGGSGANVLTF.

A remark on this clonotype: The junction and the germline gene differ at one end; a read error may be behind it. The rearrangement links TRBV29-1 to TRBJ2-1; TRBD1 matches 9 bases. The germline V gene has CDR1 SQVTM and CDR2 ANQGSEA. This CDR3 has 20 residues. CDR3 in amino acids: CSVDSSITGGSISSYNKQFF. CDR3 nucleotides: TGCAGCGTTGATAGCTCGATCACAGGGGGCTCAATAAGCTCCTACAATAAGCAGTTCTTC.

This chain links TRBV6-6 with TRBJ2-3; D remains unclear. Trimming stripped 6 bases from V and 4 bases from J, with 14 bases between. CDR3 size: 14 residues. Per germline, CDR1 MNHNY and CDR2 SVGAGI (reference sequence). CDR3: CASSPPDLADTQYF. The DNA for the CDR3 is TGTGCCAGCAGCCCACCTGACCTAGCAGATACGCAGTATTTT.

The CDR3: CASSSPGTGGTEAFF. The CDR3 coding sequence is TGTGCCAGCAGTTCCCCCGGGACAGGGGGCACTGAAGCTTTCTTT. The chain joins TRBV28 to TRBJ1-1; 11 bases are a match to TRBD1. CDR1 and CDR2 from the germline V gene are MDHEN and SYDVKM. This CDR3 has 15 residues. V trimming: 4 bases; J trimming: 4 bases; junction bases outside the gene matches: 5.

The V gene is TRBV28, the J gene TRBJ1-4; no definite D call. V lost 4 bases and J lost 10, with 25 bases in between. The CDR3 sequence is 17 residues long. The germline CDR1 and CDR2 sequences are MDHEN and SYDVKM. The CDR3 nucleotides are TGTGCCAGCAGTTGGGGATATCCTGACCCAAACCGGGCAAAACTGTTTTTT. Translation gives CASSWGYPDPNRAKLFF.

The V call is TRBV20-1, the J call TRBJ2-4; D is uncertain. Near its end, the DNA agrees better with TRBJ2-5, so the J call may be wrong. The CDR3 is made up of 12 amino acids. Germline V gives CDR1 DFQATT, CDR2 SNEGSKA (reference sequence). The CDR3 protein is CSAARSGGTQYF. The CDR3 nucleotides read TGCAGTGCTGCTAGATCTGGCGGGACCCAGTACTTC.

The CDR3 DNA reads TGCAGCGTGGAGGATCTAGGGGAAGGGGAATCCTACGAGCAGTACTTC. It translates to CSVEDLGEGESYEQYF. The rearrangement links TRBV29-1 to TRBJ2-7; D is tentatively TRBD1 or TRBD2 (5 bases each). The CDR3 covers 16 residues. Trimming removed 6 bases from V and 1 base from J, with 22 bases in between. The germline V gene encodes CDR1 SQVTM and CDR2 ANQGSEA.

This chain uses TRBV9 with TRBJ2-7, with TRBD2 matching over 8 bases. CDR1 is SGDLS and CDR2 is YYNGEE in the germline V gene. V lost 2 bases, J lost 3 bases, and 4 bases stayed unmatched. The CDR3 has 14 residues. The CDR3 spells CASSVSGGGYEQYF. The CDR3 DNA sequence: TGTGCCAGCAGCGTCAGCGGGGGCGGCTACGAGCAGTACTTC.

This clonotype was detected only once. The chain employs TRBV2 and TRBJ1-6; tentative D call: TRBD1 (5 bases). Trimming took 0 bases from V and 3 from J, leaving 9 bases between them. From germline, CDR1 is SNHLY and CDR2 FYNNEI. CDR3 length: 16 residues. CDR3 coding DNA: TGTGCCAGCAGTGAAGCGCAGGGTGACTATAATTCACCCCTCCACTTT. It encodes CASSEAQGDYNSPLHF.

The J gene is TRBJ2-4, the V gene TRBV14; 7 bases line up with TRBD2. The DNA end lines up better with TRBJ2-7; the J call may be wrong. CDR3 length: 18 amino acids. The germline CDR1 and CDR2 sequences are SGHDN and FVKESK. The CDR3 DNA sequence: TGTGCCAGCAGCCACCACACCGGGGAGGCTAGCGGATCCTACGAGCAGTACTTC. It translates to CASSHHTGEASGSYEQYF.

The chain combines TRBV6-5 with TRBJ1-5, with D maybe TRBD1 (6 bases). Germline V lookup: CDR1 MNHEY, CDR2 SVGAGI. V lost 0 bases and J lost 1, with 13 bases in between. The CDR3 is made up of 17 amino acids. The CDR3 protein is CASSYSRPGASNQPQHF. As DNA, the CDR3 is TGTGCCAGCAGTTACTCAAGACCAGGGGCCAGCAATCAGCCCCAGCATTTT.

The DNA of the CDR3 is TGTGCCAGCAGCTTGGTTACGGAGACCCAGTACTTC. Translated: CASSLVTETQYF. The rearrangement links TRBV7-2 to TRBJ2-5; D is uncertain. Germline values: CDR1 SGHTA, CDR2 FQGNSA. The CDR3 extends over 12 amino acids. V was clipped by 3 bases and J by 5 bases, with 7 bases between them. Looking up the rest from reference TRBV7-2 and TRBJ2-5 gives the full variable domain: GAGVSQSPSNKVTEKGKDVELRCDPISGHTALYWYRQSLGQGLEFLIYFQGNSAPDKSGLPSDRFSAERTGGSVSTLTIQRTQQEDSAVYLCASSLVTETQYFGPGTRLLVL.

The V call is TRBV7-6, the J call TRBJ2-3; 8 bases line up with TRBD2. CDR3 length: 16 amino acids. The J segment lost 4 bases and the V segment lost 5 bases, leaving 11 bases of the junction unmatched. Germline CDR1 reads SGHVS; CDR2 reads FNYEAQ. The CDR3 is CASSPPGRAGADTQYF. CDR3 sequence (DNA): TGTGCCAGCAGCCCCCCGGGACGAGCGGGAGCAGATACGCAGTATTTT.

The gene calls are TRBV7-9 and TRBJ2-1; D is uncertain. Germline lookup yields CDR1 SEHNR and CDR2 FQNEAQ (reference sequence). V was pared by 5 bases and J by 7 bases, with 18 bases between. CDR3 length: 15 residues. The DNA for the CDR3 is TGTGCCAGCAGCGCCGCTAGAGTTATGGTGAATGAGCAGTTCTTC. Translating gives CASSAARVMVNEQFF.